Shown below are 25 T cell receptor beta chains from a single sample sequenced in a study of cytomegalovirus exposure and HLA in healthy donors (dated by TCRdb to the late 2010s). Library prep was done by the immunoSEQ multiplex PCR assay. A mixture of 60 forward primers for TCR Vbeta segments and 13 reverse primers for TCR Jbeta segments was used in the multiplex PCR. Sourced from immuneACCESS, this table was stored by TCRdb with only in-frame sequences that have V and J called. A share of the clones is absent; for the studies checked, an unresolved V gene accounts for under half, and the remainder has no known explanation. The sample table lists some 120,000 clones, around 80% of them with a count of one. The ten largest clones add up to approximately 1.1% of the sample. The sequenced material came from PBMCs. Every receptor here comes from a woman in her 30s in good health and CMV-seronegative.

This chain uses TRBV4-3 with TRBJ1-3; 9 nucleotides align to TRBD1. The CDR3 consists of 16 residues. The germline V gene has CDR1 LGHNA and CDR2 YSLEER. V lost 0 bases and J lost 3; bases outside the gene matches: 3. CDR3 DNA sequence: TGCGCCAGCAGCCAAGAGGACAGGGGTGGTGGAAACACCATATATTTT. This codes for CASSQEDRGGGNTIYF.

The J gene is TRBJ1-5, the V gene TRBV29-1, with 7 bases aligning to TRBD1. With V trimmed by 4 bases and J by 0 bases, 3 bases remained unmatched. There are 14 residues in the CDR3. Germline loops: CDR1 SQVTM, CDR2 ANQGSEA. The DNA of the CDR3 is TGCAGCGTTGGTGCAGGGGGTAGCAATCAGCCCCAGCATTTT. It translates to CSVGAGGSNQPQHF.

This chain uses TRBV9 with TRBJ2-5; 9 bases agree with TRBD1. This CDR3 spans 15 amino acids. Germline assignment: CDR1 SGDLS and CDR2 YYNGEE. Trimming removed 0 bases from V and 4 bases from J; junction bases left unmatched: 4. The CDR3 loop reads CASSVVQGARETQYF. The CDR3 DNA is TGTGCCAGCAGCGTAGTACAGGGGGCGCGAGAGACCCAGTACTTC.

V gene TRBV9 combines with J gene TRBJ1-4, with D maybe TRBD1 (6 bases). The CDR3 has 14 residues. Trimming pared 4 bases from V and 6 bases from J, leaving 13 bases between. CDR1 SGDLS and CDR2 YYNGEE come from the germline V gene. The CDR3, as DNA: TGTGCCAGCAGCTTAAGGGGGGGGGATGAAAAACTGTTTTTT. Its translation: CASSLRGGDEKLFF.

The gene calls are TRBV5-1 and TRBJ2-1; 12 positions agree with TRBD2. Per the germline V gene, CDR1 is SGHRS and CDR2 is YFSETQ. This CDR3 spans 15 amino acids. V was clipped by 1 base and J by 10 bases; unmatched bases: 6. CDR3 nucleotides: TGCGCCAGCAGCTTGACTAGCGGGGGGCCCGGGGAGCAGTTCTTC. It is translated as CASSLTSGGPGEQFF.

This clone was observed once. This sample includes further DNA sequences coding for the same CDR3. This chain joins TRBV18 and TRBJ2-5, with a possible D match to TRBD2 (6 bases). Trimming took off 2 bases at V and 5 bases at J, with 12 bases between the two ends. There are 14 residues in the CDR3. Looked up from germline, CDR1 is KGHSH and CDR2 is LQKENI. The CDR3: CASSPAGSPETQYF. The CDR3 DNA follows: TGTGCCAGCTCACCAGCGGGAAGCCCCGAGACCCAGTACTTC. Based on the CDR3 plus reference TRBV18 and TRBJ2-5, the full variable domain is NAGVMQNPRHLVRRRGQEARLRCSPMKGHSHVYWYRQLPEEGLKFMVYLQKENIIDESGMPKERFSAEFPKEGPSILRIQQVVRGDSAAYFCASSPAGSPETQYFGPGTRLLVL.

This clone was counted a few times. This chain links TRBV11-2 with TRBJ2-5; D call uncertain. The V gene lost 7 bases and the J gene lost 2 bases, with 11 bases spanning the gap. From germline, CDR1 is SGHAT and CDR2 FQNNGV. The CDR3 has 13 amino acids. Here the CDR3 DNA reads TGTGCCAGCACCCAGGTCACACAAGAGACCCAGTACTTC. Translating gives CASTQVTQETQYF.

The genes are TRBV4-1 and TRBJ2-2, with D uncertain. Trimming left V 4 bases short and J 0 bases short, with 18 bases between. The CDR3 contains 18 residues. Germline V CDR1 and CDR2: MGHRA, YSYEKL. The CDR3 loop reads CASSLYPPPSANTGELFF. The CDR3 region has the DNA TGCGCCAGCAGCCTCTACCCCCCTCCGTCCGCGAACACCGGGGAGCTGTTTTTT.

The chain recombines TRBV19 with TRBJ2-4, with a weak D call TRBD2 (5 bases). The CDR3 totals 16 residues. The V gene lost 3 bases and the J gene lost 1 base, with 13 bases spanning the gap. Per the germline V gene, CDR1 is LNHDA and CDR2 is SQIVND (reference sequence). The CDR3 region is CASSIGERSAKNIQYF. The CDR3 DNA follows: TGTGCCAGTAGTATCGGGGAGAGGTCGGCCAAAAACATTCAGTACTTC.

The chain uses TRBV7-9 and TRBJ1-5; 7 nucleotides line up with TRBD1. The CDR3 has 17 residues. Per the germline V gene, CDR1 is SEHNR and CDR2 is FQNEAQ (reference sequence). V was pared by 5 bases and J by 1 base, with 11 bases of the junction left unmatched. The CDR3 region has the DNA TGTGCCAGCAGCCGAGGAGAGGGCAGGGGGAGCAATCAGCCCCAGCATTTT. Translating gives CASSRGEGRGSNQPQHF. The full variable domain, completed using reference TRBV7-9 and TRBJ1-5, is DTGVSQNPRHKITKRGQNVTFRCDPISEHNRLYWYRQTLGQGPEFLTYFQNEAQLEKSRLLSDRFSAERPKGSFSTLEIQRTEQGDSAMYLCASSRGEGRGSNQPQHFGDGTRLSIL.

The genes are TRBV7-9 and TRBJ2-3; no firm D call. CDR1 is SEHNR, CDR2 FQNEAQ, per germline (reference sequence). V was cut by 0 bases and J by 0 bases, with 7 bases left in between. The CDR3 contains 15 residues. The CDR3 DNA reads TGTGCCAGCAGCTTAGCGGCATTTAGCACAGATACGCAGTATTTT. Protein sequence: CASSLAAFSTDTQYF. The full variable domain, with the rest looked up from reference TRBV7-9 and TRBJ2-3, is DTGVSQNPRHKITKRGQNVTFRCDPISEHNRLYWYRQTLGQGPEFLTYFQNEAQLEKSRLLSDRFSAERPKGSFSTLEIQRTEQGDSAMYLCASSLAAFSTDTQYFGPGTRLTVL.

CDR3 sequence: CASSEPGTGGLEAFF. CDR3 in DNA: TGTGCCAGCAGTGAGCCCGGGACAGGGGGCCTAGAAGCTTTCTTT. This chain uses TRBV6-1 with TRBJ1-1, with 12 bases that match TRBD1. Germline V CDR1 and CDR2: MNHNS, SASEGT. The ends lost 3 bases at V and 8 bases at J; junction bases unmatched: 7. The CDR3 length is 15 residues.

V usage is TRBV7-8 and J usage is TRBJ1-1; 7 bases map to TRBD1. CDR3 length equals 15 residues. V lost 4 bases to trimming and J lost 4 bases; unmatched junction nucleotides: 9. Germline V lookup: CDR1 SGHVS, CDR2 FQNEAQ. DNA of the CDR3: TGTGCCAGCAGCTCTACTCAGGGGGTCGGCACTGAAGCTTTCTTT. Protein product: CASSSTQGVGTEAFF.

This clone appeared a single time. V usage is TRBV5-1 and J usage is TRBJ2-5; 9 bases align to TRBD1. Germline CDR1 reads SGHRS; CDR2 reads YFSETQ. The CDR3 consists of 15 residues. The V and J ends lost 4 bases and 4 bases, in that order; junction bases with no gene match: 8. The DNA of the CDR3 is TGCGCCAGCAGCGGACAGACAGGGGGTATAGAGACCCAGTACTTC. It is translated as CASSGQTGGIETQYF. The full variable domain, its missing parts supplied by reference TRBV5-1 and TRBJ2-5, is KAGVTQTPRYLIKTRGQQVTLSCSPISGHRSVSWYQQTPGQGLQFLFEYFSETQRNKGNFPGRFSGRQFSNSRSEMNVSTLELGDSALYLCASSGQTGGIETQYFGPGTRLLVL.

In its sample, this clone was seen once. The V call is TRBV5-1, the J call TRBJ2-2; D unclear. Germline-derived CDR1 and CDR2 are SGHRS and YFSETQ. V dropped 4 bases and J dropped 6 bases, with 16 bases sitting between them. The CDR3 has 15 amino acids. The CDR3 loop is CASSGAAVRAGELFF. The CDR3 DNA is TGCGCCAGCAGCGGCGCGGCGGTTCGGGCCGGGGAGCTGTTTTTT.

This chain uses TRBV18 with TRBJ2-1, with 14 bases fitting TRBD2. CDR1 is KGHSH, CDR2 LQKENI, per germline. Trimming cost V 3 bases and J 6 bases; bases outside gene matches: 7. There are 17 residues in the CDR3. This chain's CDR3 is CASSPLETSGGVNEQFF. CDR3 nucleotides: TGTGCCAGCTCACCGCTCGAGACTAGCGGGGGGGTCAATGAGCAGTTCTTC.

V is TRBV5-1 and J is TRBJ2-5; 11 positions match TRBD2. Germline loops: CDR1 SGHRS, CDR2 YFSETQ. The CDR3 is 16 residues long. The ends lost 0 bases at V and 2 bases at J; junction bases unmatched: 3. The CDR3 DNA follows: TGCGCCAGCAGCTTGGCGGCTAGCGGGGGGCAAGAGACCCAGTACTTC. Protein product: CASSLAASGGQETQYF. The whole variable domain, filled in from reference TRBV5-1 and TRBJ2-5, reads KAGVTQTPRYLIKTRGQQVTLSCSPISGHRSVSWYQQTPGQGLQFLFEYFSETQRNKGNFPGRFSGRQFSNSRSEMNVSTLELGDSALYLCASSLAASGGQETQYFGPGTRLLVL.

This clone has only one observation. V usage is TRBV18 and J usage is TRBJ2-7; 9 nucleotides match TRBD1. After removal of 3 bases from V and 2 bases from J, the junction contained 5 bases not matched to a gene. The CDR3 extends over 15 amino acids. Germline V gene lookup returns CDR1 KGHSH and CDR2 LQKENI. The CDR3 sequence is CASSPYRGRTYEQYF. The CDR3 region has the DNA TGTGCCAGCTCACCGTACAGGGGGCGGACCTACGAGCAGTACTTC.

The chain recombines TRBV27 with TRBJ2-5; the D gene is possibly TRBD1 (5 bases). CDR3 length: 16 amino acids. V lost 3 bases and J 1 base, leaving 15 bases between the germline ends. Germline-derived CDR1 and CDR2 are MNHEY and SMNVEV (reference sequence). The chain's CDR3 is CASSLGYGHFQETQYF. CDR3 coding DNA: TGTGCCAGCAGTTTGGGGTACGGACATTTCCAAGAGACCCAGTACTTC.

The chain employs TRBV7-2 and TRBJ1-3; weak D call: TRBD1 (6 bases). The germline V gene has CDR1 SGHTA and CDR2 FQGNSA. CDR3 length: 15 amino acids. The V end was cut by 5 bases, the J end by 1 base, with 12 bases between. This chain's CDR3 is CASSQNRASGNTIYF. The CDR3, as DNA: TGTGCCAGCAGCCAAAACAGGGCTTCTGGAAACACCATATATTTT.

This sequence joins TRBV15 and TRBJ2-5; 11 bases match TRBD1. From germline, CDR1 is LNHNV and CDR2 YYDKDF (reference sequence). The ends lost 5 bases at V and 5 bases at J; junction bases unmatched: 10. The CDR3 loop spans 16 amino acids. The CDR3 DNA reads TGTGCCACCAGCCCCGCCGGGACAGGGGGATCGGAGACCCAGTACTTC. Translated, it gives CATSPAGTGGSETQYF. Combining the CDR3 with reference TRBV15 and TRBJ2-5 gives the whole variable domain DAMVIQNPRYQVTQFGKPVTLSCSQTLNHNVMYWYQQKSSQAPKLLFHYYDKDFNNEADTPDNFQSRRPNTSFCFLDIRSPGLGDTAMYLCATSPAGTGGSETQYFGPGTRLLVL.

V gene TRBV5-6 combines with J gene TRBJ1-1, with D uncertain. This CDR3 comprises 12 residues. Germline CDR1 and CDR2: SGHDT and YYEEEE. V was pared by 1 base and J by 4 bases, with 5 bases between. CDR3: CASSLTATEAFF. CDR3 DNA sequence: TGTGCCAGCAGCTTGACAGCCACTGAAGCTTTCTTT.

The chain has TRBV11-1 and TRBJ2-6; 10 positions agree with TRBD1. CDR1 SGHAT and CDR2 FQDESV come from the germline V gene (reference sequence). The V and J ends lost 0 bases and 2 bases, in that order; junction bases with no gene match: 7. The CDR3 is 19 residues long. CDR3 sequence reads: CASSLARTGGSTGANVLTF. Written as DNA, the CDR3 is TGTGCCAGCAGCTTAGCTCGGACAGGGGGTTCGACTGGGGCCAACGTCCTGACTTTC.

The genes are TRBV5-1 and TRBJ2-1; 7 nucleotides line up with TRBD1. Germline V CDR1 and CDR2: SGHRS, YFSETQ. Germline trimming cut 2 bases from V and 8 bases from J; bases unmatched to any gene: 16. The CDR3 loop spans 17 amino acids. The CDR3 loop is CASSFWTGPSGWDEQFF. CDR3 nucleotides: TGCGCCAGCAGCTTTTGGACAGGCCCCTCAGGTTGGGATGAGCAGTTCTTC.

This rearrangement joins TRBV5-6 to TRBJ2-5; 10 bases fit TRBD1. The V and J ends lost 0 bases and 3 bases, in that order; junction bases with no gene match: 5. Germline V gene sequence: CDR1 SGHDT, CDR2 YYEEEE. The CDR3 runs 16 residues. The CDR3 here is CASSLAGQGNKETQYF. CDR3 nucleotide sequence: TGTGCCAGCAGCTTGGCGGGACAGGGGAATAAAGAGACCCAGTACTTC.